This paragraph covers one T cell receptor beta chain sequence. Antigen specificity is unknown. The CDR3 covers 14 residues. Germline V lookup: CDR1 SGDLS, CDR2 YYNGEE. Trimming cost V 0 bases and J 5 bases, with 12 bases left between them. Libraries were prepared by immunoSEQ multiplex PCR; TCRdb keeps only in-frame clonotypes and omits some of them. The table includes over 150,000 clones, about 86% detected once. This entry belongs to a study of cytomegalovirus exposure and HLA in healthy donors. Overall study results and limits: The study labeled roughly 160 TCR beta chains cytomegalovirus-associated.

The sequence was collected from a woman between 18 and 29 years old in good health and CMV-seronegative. The sample comprised PBMCs. This rearrangement joins TRBV9 to TRBJ2-7, with D tentatively TRBD1 (5 bases). As DNA, the CDR3 is TGTGCCAGCAGCGTAGTTGGGGCGGCCGACGAGCAGTACTTC. Translated: CASSVVGAADEQYF.